This TCR beta chain was identified during a study of HIV-infected patients and healthy controls. Study conclusions and caveats: HIV+ repertoires were severely depleted of MAIT alpha-chain CDR3s, unlike healthy controls. HIV-associated CDR3 frequencies dropped significantly during therapy; CMV-associated ones, mostly rising, changed nonsignificantly.

Trimming removed 6 bases from V and 0 bases from J, with 10 bases in between. CDR3 size: 14 residues. Germline-derived CDR1 and CDR2 are MDHEN and SYDVKM. Alpha and beta constant-region primers primed reverse transcription of about 500 ng RNA. Using multiplexing indices, alpha and beta chain libraries were generated apart by chain-specific third strand synthesis. One primer pair amplified all rearrangements per chain; each cDNA got molecular barcodes. TCRdb independently ran MiXCR on the 5' RACE reads; one entry per CDR3 protein. The sample carries roughly 5,000 distinct CDR3 sequences, about 20% recorded once. Follow-up blood was drawn about 14 weeks, roughly three months, after antiretroviral therapy began. All unsorted peripheral T cells were captured because whole blood was used without fractionation. Concerning this clonotype itself: Its cognate antigen is unknown.

Material: blood, obtained during antiretroviral therapy. The chain joins TRBV28 to TRBJ2-3; possible D gene TRBD2, 5 bases. The origin of this receptor is an adult with HIV infection. CDR3 sequence: CASREGTSTDTQYF. CDR3 sequence (DNA): TGTGCCAGCAGAGAGGGTACCAGCACAGATACGCAGTATTTT.